The source of this T cell receptor beta chain is a study of blood T cells in healthy people across ages. In germline, CDR1 is SGDLS, CDR2 YYNGEE. Trimming removed 3 bases from V and 4 bases from J, with 9 bases in between. This CDR3 has 13 amino acids. This clonotype was picked up a small number of times. Its antigen is currently unknown. Study-level results: There were more naive CD4+ cells and higher diversity in long-lived donors than in aged donors.

Through a sample-barcoded 5' primer and a J-beta primer mix, a second PCR was run for roughly 6 to 11 cycles. TCRdb reanalysed the 5' RACE reads using MiXCR and keeps one entry per CDR3 protein. The repertoire holds hundreds of thousands of distinct CDR3 sequences, with roughly 50% as singletons. The chain has TRBV9 and TRBJ2-3, with D hard to call. Sequenced input: blood. The sequence came from a woman aged 55-69 years in good health. The CDR3 loop is CASSDRSADTQYF. CDR3 coding DNA: TGTGCCAGCAGCGACCGGTCGGCAGATACGCAGTATTTT.